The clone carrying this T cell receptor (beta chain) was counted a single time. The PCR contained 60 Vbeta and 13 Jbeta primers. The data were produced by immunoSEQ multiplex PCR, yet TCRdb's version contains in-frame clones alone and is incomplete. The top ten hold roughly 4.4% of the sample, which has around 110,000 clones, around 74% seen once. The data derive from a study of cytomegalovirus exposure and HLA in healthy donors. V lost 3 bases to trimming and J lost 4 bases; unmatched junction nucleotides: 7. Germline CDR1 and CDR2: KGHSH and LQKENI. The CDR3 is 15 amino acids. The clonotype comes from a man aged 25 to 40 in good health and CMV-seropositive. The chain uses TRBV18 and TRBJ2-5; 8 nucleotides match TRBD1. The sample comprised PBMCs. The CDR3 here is CASSPATGASETQYF. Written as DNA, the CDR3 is TGTGCCAGCTCACCCGCGACAGGGGCCTCAGAGACCCAGTACTTC.